The 14 T cell receptor beta chains presented below share a single source sample, sequenced in a study of T cell changes during pregnancy in multiple sclerosis. Libraries were prepared by immunoSEQ multiplex PCR; TCRdb keeps only in-frame clonotypes and omits some of them. Among tens of thousands of clones listed, roughly 87% were seen once. Sample: CD8+ T cells from peripheral blood mononuclear cells, taken before pregnancy. These receptors all come from a female donor with multiple sclerosis, enrolled in a pregnancy study.

The rearrangement links TRBV30 to TRBJ2-2; TRBD1 agrees at 7 bases. Germline V gives CDR1 GTSNPN, CDR2 SVGIG (reference sequence). V lost 4 bases to trimming and J lost 4 bases; unmatched junction nucleotides: 3. The CDR3 has 13 amino acids. The CDR3 nucleotides are TGTGCCTGGAACAGGGGCGGCACCGGGGAGCTGTTTTTT. Encoded protein: CAWNRGGTGELFF.

The gene calls are TRBV5-1 and TRBJ2-7; D is possibly TRBD2 (6 bases). The CDR3 length is 13 residues. Deletions cut 1 base from V and 7 bases from J, with 12 bases between. Per germline, CDR1 SGHRS and CDR2 YFSETQ. The CDR3 reads CASSLKTGGEQYF. CDR3 nucleotide sequence: TGCGCCAGCAGCTTGAAGACCGGAGGGGAGCAGTACTTC.

V is TRBV7-3 and J is TRBJ2-1; D remains ambiguous. From germline, CDR1 is SGHTA and CDR2 FQGTGA. This CDR3 contains 15 residues. V was pared by 1 base and J by 0 bases, with 7 bases between. The CDR3 reads CASSLMGSSYNEQFF. The CDR3 coding sequence is TGTGCCAGCAGCTTAATGGGCAGCTCCTACAATGAGCAGTTCTTC.

The rearrangement links TRBV11-2 to TRBJ2-3; D ambiguous. Per germline, CDR1 SGHAT and CDR2 FQNNGV. V lost 6 bases, J lost 4 bases, and 8 bases lay in between. The CDR3 sequence is 12 residues long. CDR3 DNA sequence: TGTGCCAGCAGTACAGACCCAGATACGCAGTATTTT. Its protein is CASSTDPDTQYF.

CDR3 region: CASSETQGDSSYEQYF. As DNA, the CDR3 is TGTGCCAGCAGTGAAACCCAGGGGGATAGCTCCTACGAGCAGTACTTC. This chain uses TRBV6-1 with TRBJ2-7, with TRBD1 matching 7 bases. Losses at the gene ends were 2 bases for V and 0 bases for J; bases not matched to a gene: 7. The CDR3 length is 16 residues. Germline CDR1 reads MNHNS; CDR2 reads SASEGT.

The chain is built from TRBV5-8 and TRBJ1-4; D gene uncertain. CDR3 size: 16 residues. Trimming shortened V by 0 bases and J by 7 bases, and 16 bases separated the two germline ends. CDR1 is SGHTS, CDR2 YDEGEE, per germline. The CDR3 is CASSLEVRSEGEKLFF. CDR3 DNA: TGTGCCAGCAGCTTGGAGGTTCGGAGTGAAGGTGAAAAACTGTTTTTT.

This rearrangement joins TRBV9 to TRBJ2-5, with 11 bases matching TRBD2. The CDR3 is 13 amino acids. Germline CDR1 SGDLS, CDR2 YYNGEE. The trim removed 8 bases at V and 5 bases at J, leaving 5 bases unmatched. Here the CDR3 reads CASSTSGEETQYF. The CDR3 bases are TGTGCCAGTTCGACTAGCGGGGAGGAGACCCAGTACTTC.

The V gene is TRBV9, the J gene TRBJ2-7, with TRBD1 matching 7 bases. The CDR3 contains 12 residues. The junction had 1 base not matched to a gene; V was cut back by 4 bases and J by 3 bases. Germline V gene sequence: CDR1 SGDLS, CDR2 YYNGEE. The CDR3 loop reads CASSRDSYEQYF. CDR3 bases: TGTGCCAGCAGCCGGGACAGCTACGAGCAGTACTTC.

The V and J genes are TRBV27 and TRBJ1-2; no definite D call. Germline V gene lookup returns CDR1 MNHEY and CDR2 SMNVEV (reference sequence). This CDR3 comprises 14 residues. With 2 bases removed from V and 4 bases from J, the gap between germline ends came to 11 bases. CDR3 DNA sequence: TGTGCCAGCAGTTTAGGAGGGTTTAGCTATGGCTACACCTTC. Protein product: CASSLGGFSYGYTF.

The V gene is TRBV5-1, the J gene TRBJ2-7, with TRBD1 matching 9 bases. CDR1 and CDR2 (germline): SGHRS, YFSETQ. The CDR3 is 15 amino acids. V was pared by 2 bases and J by 1 base, with 4 bases of the junction left unmatched. CDR3 in amino acids: CASSFGTGLSYEQYF. As DNA, the CDR3 is TGCGCCAGCAGCTTCGGGACAGGGTTATCCTACGAGCAGTACTTC.

This clone was seen a single time. The chain employs TRBV25-1 and TRBJ1-6, with D possibly matching TRBD1 (6 bases). In germline, CDR1 is MGHDK, CDR2 SYGVNS. CDR3 length: 15 amino acids. With 1 base removed from V and 10 bases from J, the gap between germline ends came to 14 bases. CDR3 protein: CASSEFRAGESPLHF. DNA for the CDR3: TGTGCCAGCAGTGAATTTAGGGCAGGGGAATCACCCCTCCACTTT.

As DNA, the CDR3 is TGTGCCAGCAGTTACGGGTCAGCGGGAAATACAGATACGCAGTATTTT. Amino acids: CASSYGSAGNTDTQYF. J is TRBJ2-3 and V is TRBV6-6; 7 bases agree with TRBD2. The CDR3 loop spans 16 amino acids. Germline assignment: CDR1 MNHNY and CDR2 SVGAGI (reference sequence). Unmatched junction bases numbered 8, after V lost 2 bases and J lost 3 bases.

The chain employs TRBV13 and TRBJ2-7; D uncertain. Germline V gene lookup returns CDR1 PRHDT and CDR2 FYEKMQ (reference sequence). The CDR3 runs to 11 residues. V was clipped by 2 bases and J by 4 bases, with 3 bases between them. This CDR3 is CASSLQYEQYF. CDR3 bases: TGTGCCAGCAGCTTACAGTACGAGCAGTACTTC.

The rearrangement links TRBV11-2 to TRBJ2-7; 14 nucleotides align to TRBD2. The length of the CDR3 is 15 residues. Germline trimming cut 8 bases from V and 1 base from J; bases unmatched to any gene: 4. Germline values: CDR1 SGHAT, CDR2 FQNNGV. This chain's CDR3 is CASVGTSGGSYEQYF. The DNA for the CDR3 is TGTGCCAGCGTAGGGACTAGCGGGGGATCCTACGAGCAGTACTTC.